This TCR beta chain was found in a study of identical twins (dated by TCRdb to 2016 to 2017). Background on the whole study: TCR alpha and beta repertoires from monozygotic twins, unrelated adults of various ages and cord blood were deep-sequenced to test whether fetal clonotypes persist. To rule out contamination, the twin experiments were replicated at different times with different library preparation protocols. The paper as a whole reports these results and caveats: Compared with coincidental sharing between unrelated individuals, out-of-frame TCR alpha sequences shared between twins had an excess of sequences with low generation probability. In beta out-of-frame sequences, excess twin sharing was weaker, because having fewer shared sequences lowered the signal-to-noise ratio. Zero-insertion analyses could be partly confounded by invariant T cells such as MAIT and iNKT, although diverse VJ usage argued against such confounding for most clonotypes. In monozygotic twins, recombination models systematically underestimated out-of-frame TCR alpha sharing, but the models matched the sharing seen between unrelated individuals. Conclusions relied on cross-sectional statistical analysis, since the same donors could not be followed over many years. Fewer insertions were carried by abundant cord blood beta clonotypes; a weaker similar trend was observed in young adult naive repertoires, while no such trend was observed in memory repertoires.

Of note for this clonotype: Its target antigen remains unknown. Nothing much larger sits one base from this clone, and base qualities are not available.

V is clipped by 1 base and J by 4 bases, and the sequence between their germline boundaries is 19 bases long. The CDR1 and CDR2 encoded by the germline V gene are SGHTA and FQGNSA. Taken from cysteine to phenylalanine, the CDR3 has 17 residues. Only the CDR3 portion is preserved as DNA: 51 bases, with reading frame beginning at the first base. Every donor in the study was a healthy Caucasian. Three pairs of female monozygotic twins, all aged about 18 to 30 years, were included in the twin cohort. Positive isolation kits from Invitrogen were used to isolate CD4+ and CD8+ T cell populations. Library preparation employed 5' RACE. TCRdb names Illumina HiSeq 2000 as the instrument used. A universal primer binding site was added through template switching, and the final cDNA carried a unique molecular identifier so that TCR cDNA molecules could be counted accurately. First-strand cDNA for TCR alpha and beta chains was synthesized from specific primers in the conserved constant-segment region. Each cDNA library was double barcoded, with a SMART-Mk sample barcode plus Illumina barcodes, to control for contamination. TruSeq adapter sequences, together with Illumina sample barcodes, were added in two successive PCR steps. TCR alpha and beta cDNA libraries were sequenced on the Illumina HiSeq platform with custom primers. In the paper's pipeline: Raw reads were processed with MiGEC to extract unique molecular identifiers, and MiXCR was used to determine CDR3 positions. For each individual, recombination models were inferred using an EM algorithm with the repgenHMM and IGoR tools. Shared clonotypes were analyzed with the tcR package in R, and sharing was normalized by the product of cloneset sizes. To study raw recombination without the effects of thymic and clonal selection, out-of-frame nonproductive sequences were analyzed. TCRdb trimmed the raw reads at Q25, called clones with MiXCR and kept productive beta chains. Rows with one shared CDR3 protein collapse into an entry with the most common genes and DNA. These V and J calls rely on TCRdb rather than the paper's analysis. For this sample the table gives 500,000 to 600,000 distinct CDR3 sequences, of which less than 25% were detected only once. 0.91% of the sample belongs to the ten largest clones.

The sample also formed part of further work on T cells expressing NK-cell markers. The second study also describes: TCR beta-chain repertoires were profiled in sorted CD3+CD56+NKG2C+, CD3+CD56+NKG2C- and CD3+CD56-NKG2C+ T-cell subsets from fewer than 10 donors. Seven of the eight sequenced donors were HCMV-seropositive and one was HCMV-seronegative. In several experiments an anti-gammadeltaTCR antibody was added to restrict sorting to alphabetaTCR-expressing T cells. In more than 5 donors, the dominant CD3+CD56+NKG2C+ clonotypes were found to rank among the top 10 CD8+ clonotypes and to make up about 1.0-8% of CD8+ T cells. Those dominant clonotypes were again the most abundant among CD3+CD56-NKG2C+ cells in several donors, at about 25-60.1%. Whether the expanded NKG2C-expressing T cell clones were specific for HCMV antigens was left unclear. The eight sequenced donors were randomly selected healthy volunteers, three men and five women. A commercial ELISA kit detecting HCMV-specific IgG in serum was used to determine HCMV serostatus. MIGEC was used to demultiplex reads and group the reads by UMI, and MiTCR was used to assemble and quantify clonotypes. Only TCR cDNA sequences supported by at least two reads were kept to exclude erroneous sequences. Downstream repertoire analysis used the tcR package, and clonotypes were matched across fractions by CDR3 nucleotide sequence plus V segment. VDJmatch was used to annotate antigen specificity against VDJdb, with one amino acid substitution allowed in CDR3.

The sequence derives from a woman younger than 30 in good health. Sequenced sample: CD4+ T cells sorted from blood. Here the chain combines TRBV7-2 and TRBJ1-1; D gene: possibly TRBD1, on 5 matching bases. The CDR3 reads as follows: CASSLGRVMNRGTEAFF. The base sequence is TGTGCCAGCAGCTTAGGCAGGGTCATGAACCGGGGCACTGAAGCTTTCTTT.